This is a list of T cell receptor beta chains from one sample in a study of control samples from healthy donors and cancer patients. TCRdb keeps only in-frame clones here, not all; method: immunoSEQ multiplex PCR. The sample contains over 150,000 clones, around 94% of which appear only once. What was sequenced was blood. The receptors shown here come from a woman under 30 in good health. Both conserved end residues are part of each CDR3. The D gene is left open where the match is weak. Expanded clones are given a class, and other clones once, few, many or no size at all.

clone_size | j_call | v_call | d_call | cdr3_nt | cdr3_aa
NA | TRBJ1-3 | TRBV5-6 | NA | TGTGCCAGCAGTAGTACAGGAGAGGGTGGAAACACCATATATTTT | CASSSTGEGGNTIYF
NA | TRBJ2-7 | TRBV2 | NA | TGTGCCAGCAGTGAAGGGTTGGGCTTAACCTACGAGCAGTACTTC | CASSEGLGLTYEQYF
NA | TRBJ1-2 | TRBV28 | NA | TGTGCCAGCAGCCGGAAGAACTATGGCTACACCTTC | CASSRKNYGYTF
NA | TRBJ2-7 | TRBV6-1 | NA | TGTGCCAGCAGTGAAGAAACTCGGACACCACAGTACTTC | CASSEETRTPQYF
NA | TRBJ1-2 | TRBV12-5 | TRBD1 | TGTGCTAGTGGTTACAGGGGGCTAGCCTTTGGCTACACCTTC | CASGYRGLAFGYTF
few | TRBJ1-6 | TRBV6-5 | TRBD1 | TGTGCCAGCAGCAAGGGGGCACAAGGCTCACCCCTCCACTTT | CASSKGAQGSPLHF
NA | TRBJ1-4 | TRBV19 | NA | TGTGCCAGTAGCCGCGAGAGACCTGGGAGGGAAAAACTGTTTTTT | CASSRERPGREKLFF
NA | TRBJ1-2 | TRBV14 | NA | TGTGCCTGCAGCCAAGTTCTGGGGAGCGGCTACACCTTC | CACSQVLGSGYTF
NA | TRBJ2-2 | TRBV6-5 | NA | TGTGCCAGCAGTTACTCTCCAGTTACCGGGGAGCTGTTTTTT | CASSYSPVTGELFF
NA | TRBJ1-5 | TRBV6-5 | NA | TGTGCCAGCAGCTCAAAGCACAATCAGCCCCAGCATTTT | CASSSKHNQPQHF
NA | TRBJ2-2 | TRBV7-9 | NA | TGTGCCAGCAGCTTTCTTGACGTCGGGGAGCTGTTTTTT | CASSFLDVGELFF
NA | TRBJ2-7 | TRBV9 | NA | TGTGCCAGCGGAACCAACCCCTACGAGCAGTACTTC | CASGTNPYEQYF
NA | TRBJ2-6 | TRBV11-3 | TRBD1 | TGTGCCAGCAGCCCAGTTAGGACAGGGGACGTCCTGACTTTC | CASSPVRTGDVLTF
NA | TRBJ2-2 | TRBV7-2 | NA | TGTGCCAGCAGCTTAGGTCAGGGTAACACCGGGGAGCTGTTTTTT | CASSLGQGNTGELFF
NA | TRBJ1-5 | TRBV19 | NA | TGTGCCAGTAGTATCCCCGTCAGTTTTAGCAATCAGCCCCAGCATTTT | CASSIPVSFSNQPQHF
NA | TRBJ1-1 | TRBV6-4 | NA | TGTGCCAGCAGTGACTCGACAGACCCGAACACTGAAGCTTTCTTT | CASSDSTDPNTEAFF
once | TRBJ1-4 | TRBV15 | NA | TGTGCCACCAGCCGACCCTGGGGGGCCGGGGGAAATGAAAAACTGTTTTTT | CATSRPWGAGGNEKLFF
NA | TRBJ1-1 | TRBV24-1 | NA | TGTGCCACCAGCCAGGGTGGCACTGAAGCTTTCTTT | CATSQGGTEAFF
NA | TRBJ1-4 | TRBV29-1 | TRBD1 | TGCAGCGTTGGGGACAGGCTACACAATGAAAAACTGTTTTTT | CSVGDRLHNEKLFF
NA | TRBJ1-4 | TRBV7-9 | NA | TGTGCCAGCAGCTTAGGGGCACTGGGGACTAATGAAAAACTGTTTTTT | CASSLGALGTNEKLFF
NA | TRBJ1-2 | TRBV5-5 | NA | TGTGCCAGCACCCTTGCAGGGTTGGTTTCGGGCTACACCTTC | CASTLAGLVSGYTF
NA | TRBJ1-2 | TRBV5-6 | TRBD1 | TGTGCCAGCAGCCTCCTGGACAGGTCGGGTGGCTACACCTTC | CASSLLDRSGGYTF
NA | TRBJ2-5 | TRBV6-2/TRBV6-3 | TRBD2 | TGTGCCAGCAGCGGAGGACTAGCGGGGGCCGGGACCCAGTACTTC | CASSGGLAGAGTQYF
NA | TRBJ2-1 | TRBV6-5 | NA | TGTGCCAGCACAAGAGACAATGAGCAGTTCTTC | CASTRDNEQFF
NA | TRBJ2-3 | TRBV6-1 | NA | TGTGCCAGCAGTGAGGTGCGTTACAGCACAGATACGCAGTATTTT | CASSEVRYSTDTQYF
NA | TRBJ2-2 | TRBV5-8 | NA | TGTGCCAGCAGCTTGCGGGGTACCACCGGGGAGCTGTTTTTT | CASSLRGTTGELFF
NA | TRBJ2-7 | TRBV14 | TRBD2 | TGTGCCAGCCGCCGGGGGGGGCCTCTAGCGGGGAGAGCCTACGAGCAGTACTTC | CASRRGGPLAGRAYEQYF
NA | TRBJ1-1 | TRBV12-3/TRBV12-4 | TRBD1 | TGTGCCAGTGGGACAGGCTTGAACACTGAAGCTTTCTTT | CASGTGLNTEAFF
NA | TRBJ2-2 | TRBV27 | NA | TGTGCCAGCAGTTTTCTAGGGAGTGACTTTAGGTTGTTTTTT | CASSFLGSDFRLFF
NA | TRBJ1-6 | TRBV6-5 | NA | TGTGCCAGCAGGGGGGTTTGGTCACCCCTCCACTTT | CASRGVWSPLHF
NA | TRBJ1-6 | TRBV7-6 | NA | TGTGCCAGCAGCTTAGGGATCGCAGGGGACTCACCCCTCCACTTT | CASSLGIAGDSPLHF
NA | TRBJ1-3 | TRBV25-1 | NA | TGTGCCAGCAGACAGAGAACTGGAAACACCATATATTTT | CASRQRTGNTIYF
NA | TRBJ2-7 | TRBV2 | NA | TGTGCCAGTTACGACAGTGGTAGAAACGAGCAGTACTTC | CASYDSGRNEQYF
NA | TRBJ2-1 | TRBV15 | TRBD2 | TGTGCCACCAGCAGAGGGACGGGGGGGTACAATGAGCAGTTCTTC | CATSRGTGGYNEQFF
NA | TRBJ2-7 | TRBV5-8 | NA | TGTGCCAGCAGCTTGTGGCAGTCATCCTACGAGCAGTACTTC | CASSLWQSSYEQYF
NA | TRBJ2-1 | TRBV5-6 | NA | TGTGCCAGCAGCCGGGACCTATCGTACAATGAGCAGTTCTTC | CASSRDLSYNEQFF
NA | TRBJ2-1 | TRBV6-2/TRBV6-3 | NA | TGTGCCAGCAGTTACGAGCGTCTGGCCCCCAATGAGCAGTTCTTC | CASSYERLAPNEQFF